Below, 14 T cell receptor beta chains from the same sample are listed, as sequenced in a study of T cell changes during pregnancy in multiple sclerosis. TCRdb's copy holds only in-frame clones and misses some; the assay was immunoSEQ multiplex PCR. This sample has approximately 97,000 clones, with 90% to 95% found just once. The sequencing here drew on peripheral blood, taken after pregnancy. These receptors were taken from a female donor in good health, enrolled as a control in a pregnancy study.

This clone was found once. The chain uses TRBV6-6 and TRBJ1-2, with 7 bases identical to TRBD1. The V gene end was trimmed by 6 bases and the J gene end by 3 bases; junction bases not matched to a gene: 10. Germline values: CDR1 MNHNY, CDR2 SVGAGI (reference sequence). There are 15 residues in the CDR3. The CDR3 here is CASSLQGTGDYGYTF. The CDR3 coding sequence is TGTGCCAGCAGCTTACAGGGGACGGGAGACTATGGCTACACCTTC.

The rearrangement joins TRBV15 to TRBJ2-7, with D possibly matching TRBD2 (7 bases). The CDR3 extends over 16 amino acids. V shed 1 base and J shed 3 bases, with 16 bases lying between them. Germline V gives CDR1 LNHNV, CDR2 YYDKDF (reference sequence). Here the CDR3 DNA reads TGTGCCACCAGCAGAGTCCGAACAGGGAGGGACTACGAGCAGTACTTC. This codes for CATSRVRTGRDYEQYF.

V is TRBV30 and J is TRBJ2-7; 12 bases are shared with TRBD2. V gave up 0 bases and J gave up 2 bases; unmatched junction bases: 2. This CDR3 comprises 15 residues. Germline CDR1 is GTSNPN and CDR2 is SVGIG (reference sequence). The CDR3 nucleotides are TGTGCCTGGAGTGTTTCTAGCGGGGGGGCCTACGAGCAGTACTTC. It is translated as CAWSVSSGGAYEQYF.

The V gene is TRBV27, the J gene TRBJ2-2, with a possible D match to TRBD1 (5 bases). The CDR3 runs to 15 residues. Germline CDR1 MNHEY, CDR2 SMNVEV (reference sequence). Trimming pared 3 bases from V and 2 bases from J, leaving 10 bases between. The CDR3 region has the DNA TGTGCCAGCAGTTTGGGGCAGCTTAACACCGGGGAGCTGTTTTTT. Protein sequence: CASSLGQLNTGELFF.

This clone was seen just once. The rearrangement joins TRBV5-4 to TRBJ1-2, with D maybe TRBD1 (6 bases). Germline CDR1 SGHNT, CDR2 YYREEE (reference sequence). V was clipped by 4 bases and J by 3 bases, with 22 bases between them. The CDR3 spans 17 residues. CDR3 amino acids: CASSPERGGGYDYGYTF. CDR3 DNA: TGTGCCAGCAGCCCAGAACGAGGGGGGGGGTACGACTATGGCTACACCTTC.

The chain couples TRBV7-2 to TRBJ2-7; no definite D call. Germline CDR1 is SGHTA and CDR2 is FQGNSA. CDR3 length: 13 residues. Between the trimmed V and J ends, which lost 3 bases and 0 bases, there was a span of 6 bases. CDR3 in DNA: TGTGCCAGCAGCTTCACGAGCTCCTACGAGCAGTACTTC. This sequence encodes CASSFTSSYEQYF.

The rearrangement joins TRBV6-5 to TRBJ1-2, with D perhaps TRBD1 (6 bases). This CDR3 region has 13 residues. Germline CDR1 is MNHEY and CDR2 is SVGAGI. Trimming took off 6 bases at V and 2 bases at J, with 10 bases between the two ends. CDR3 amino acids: CASRKGVNYGYTF. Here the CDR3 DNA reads TGTGCCAGCAGAAAGGGGGTAAACTATGGCTACACCTTC.

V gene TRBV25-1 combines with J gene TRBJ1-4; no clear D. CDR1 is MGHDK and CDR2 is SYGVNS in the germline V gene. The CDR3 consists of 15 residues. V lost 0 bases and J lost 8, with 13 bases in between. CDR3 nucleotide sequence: TGTGCCAGCAGTGAATACGGGGTCCCGGGGGAAAAACTGTTTTTT. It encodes CASSEYGVPGEKLFF.

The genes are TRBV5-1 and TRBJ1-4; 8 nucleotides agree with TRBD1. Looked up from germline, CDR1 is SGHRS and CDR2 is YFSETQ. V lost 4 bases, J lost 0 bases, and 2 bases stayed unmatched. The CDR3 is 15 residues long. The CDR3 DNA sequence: TGCGCCAGCAGCATACAGGGGGCAACTAATGAAAAACTGTTTTTT. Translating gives CASSIQGATNEKLFF.

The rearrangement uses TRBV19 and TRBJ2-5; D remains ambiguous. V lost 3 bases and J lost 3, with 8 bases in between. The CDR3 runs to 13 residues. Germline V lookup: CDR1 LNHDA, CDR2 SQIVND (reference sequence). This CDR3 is CASSMPGKETQYF. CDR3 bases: TGTGCCAGTAGTATGCCCGGTAAAGAGACCCAGTACTTC.

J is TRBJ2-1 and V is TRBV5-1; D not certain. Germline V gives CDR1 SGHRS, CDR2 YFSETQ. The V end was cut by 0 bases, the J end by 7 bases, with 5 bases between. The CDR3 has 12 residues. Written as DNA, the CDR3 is TGCGCCAGCAGCTTGGCCGCGAATGAGCAGTTCTTC. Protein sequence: CASSLAANEQFF. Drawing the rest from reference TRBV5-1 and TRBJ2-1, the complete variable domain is KAGVTQTPRYLIKTRGQQVTLSCSPISGHRSVSWYQQTPGQGLQFLFEYFSETQRNKGNFPGRFSGRQFSNSRSEMNVSTLELGDSALYLCASSLAANEQFFGPGTRLTVL.

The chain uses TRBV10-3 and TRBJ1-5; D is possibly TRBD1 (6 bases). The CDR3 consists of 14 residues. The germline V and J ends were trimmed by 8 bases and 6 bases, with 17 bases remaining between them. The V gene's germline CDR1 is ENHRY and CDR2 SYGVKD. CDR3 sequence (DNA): TGTGCCATCTCCACAGAACAGGGCGGTCAGCCCCAGCATTTT. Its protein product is CAISTEQGGQPQHF.

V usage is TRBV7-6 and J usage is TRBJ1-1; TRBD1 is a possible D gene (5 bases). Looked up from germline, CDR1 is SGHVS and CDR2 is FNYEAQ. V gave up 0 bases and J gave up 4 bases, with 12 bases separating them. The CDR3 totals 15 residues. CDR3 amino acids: CASSLASGGGTEAFF. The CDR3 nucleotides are TGTGCCAGCAGCTTAGCGTCGGGGGGAGGCACTGAAGCTTTCTTT.

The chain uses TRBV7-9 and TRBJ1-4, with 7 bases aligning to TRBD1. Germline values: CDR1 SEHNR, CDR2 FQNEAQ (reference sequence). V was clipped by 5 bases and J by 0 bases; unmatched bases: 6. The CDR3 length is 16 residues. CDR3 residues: CASSQGQAATNEKLFF. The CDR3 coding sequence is TGTGCCAGCAGCCAAGGACAGGCTGCAACTAATGAAAAACTGTTTTTT.